The 11 T cell receptor beta chains presented below share a single source sample, sequenced in a study of T-cell reconstitution after alpha-beta-depleted transplantation in children. The library targeted TCRbeta and was prepared with unique molecular identifiers. Each CDR3 protein is one row after TCRdb ran MiXCR on the PCR reads. The sample gives 420,000 or so distinct CDR3 sequences, about a tenth of which show up once; over 4.5% is in the top ten. The sample consisted of PBMCs from the stem cell graft donor, taken from the stem cell graft. These receptors originate from a human donor who donated a stem cell graft to a child with acute myeloid leukemia.

The rearrangement links TRBV5-1 to TRBJ2-5, with D unclear. The CDR3 totals 12 residues. Between the trimmed V and J ends, which lost 2 bases and 3 bases, there was a span of 5 bases. Germline lookup yields CDR1 SGHRS and CDR2 YFSETQ. This CDR3 reads CASSLPEETQYF. The DNA for the CDR3 is TGCGCCAGCAGCTTACCAGAAGAGACCCAGTACTTC.

The chain combines TRBV9 with TRBJ2-1; 15 nucleotides align to TRBD2. Unmatched junction bases numbered 4, after V lost 0 bases and J lost 3 bases. Germline CDR1 reads SGDLS; CDR2 reads YYNGEE. CDR3 length: 18 residues. CDR3 amino acids: CASSVAGTSGGLYNEQFF. CDR3 nucleotides: TGTGCCAGCAGCGTAGCTGGGACTAGCGGGGGGCTCTACAATGAGCAGTTCTTC.

This clonotype has at least ten counts. The chain links TRBV7-3 to TRBJ2-5; 9 nucleotides align to TRBD2. With V trimmed by 3 bases and J by 1 base, 6 bases remained unmatched. CDR1 is SGHTA and CDR2 is FQGTGA in the germline V gene. The CDR3 has 16 amino acids. CDR3 DNA sequence: TGTGCCAGCAGCTTCGCTAAGACTAGCGGCCAAGAGACCCAGTACTTC. Amino acids: CASSFAKTSGQETQYF. Filled out from reference TRBV7-3 and TRBJ2-5, the complete variable domain reads GAGVSQTPSNKVTEKGKYVELRCDPISGHTALYWYRQSLGQGPEFLIYFQGTGAADDSGLPNDRFFAVRPEGSVSTLKIQRTERGDSAVYLCASSFAKTSGQETQYFGPGTRLLVL.

This clonotype was counted only a few times. J is TRBJ2-1 and V is TRBV30, with D unclear. Trimming removed 1 base from V and 6 bases from J, with 7 bases in between. CDR1 is GTSNPN, CDR2 SVGIG, per germline (reference sequence). The CDR3 contains 12 residues. The chain's CDR3 is CAWSARVNEQFF. DNA for the CDR3: TGTGCCTGGAGTGCTCGGGTCAATGAGCAGTTCTTC.

This clonotype showed up just a few times. The genes are TRBV10-2 and TRBJ2-1; TRBD1 agrees at 8 bases. Germline V gives CDR1 WSHSY, CDR2 SAAADI. This CDR3 is built from 13 residues. V gave up 7 bases and J gave up 7 bases; unmatched junction bases: 6. The CDR3 sequence is CASIGQGGNEQFF. CDR3 DNA sequence: TGCGCCAGCATAGGACAGGGTGGAAATGAGCAGTTCTTC.

This clonotype was observed many times. The chain couples TRBV6-1 to TRBJ2-1; a weak D match, TRBD1 (6 bases). This CDR3 contains 14 residues. Germline CDR1 reads MNHNS; CDR2 reads SASEGT. Trimming left V 7 bases short and J 2 bases short, with 12 bases between. The DNA of the CDR3 is TGTGCCAGCACGACAGGATTCCCCTACAATGAGCAGTTCTTC. It translates to CASTTGFPYNEQFF.

The genes are TRBV20-1 and TRBJ2-4; no clear D. V lost 2 bases to trimming and J lost 16 bases, with 18 bases between them. Germline values: CDR1 DFQATT, CDR2 SNEGSKA (reference sequence). The length of the CDR3 is 12 residues. CDR3 amino acids: CSARQDRTSTYF. In DNA, the CDR3 is TGCAGTGCTAGACAGGACCGGACCTCTACCTACTTC.

The V and J genes are TRBV25-1 and TRBJ2-5; the match to TRBD1 covers 7 bases. The trim removed 4 bases at V and 2 bases at J, leaving 7 bases unmatched. This CDR3 region has 15 residues. Germline CDR1 MGHDK, CDR2 SYGVNS. CDR3 sequence reads: CASSGRDSQQETQYF. The CDR3 coding sequence is TGTGCCAGCAGTGGTCGGGACAGCCAACAAGAGACCCAGTACTTC. Drawing the rest from reference TRBV25-1 and TRBJ2-5, the complete variable domain is EADIYQTPRYLVIGTGKKITLECSQTMGHDKMYWYQQDPGMELHLIHYSYGVNSTEKGDLSSESTVSRIRTEHFPLTLESARPSHTSQYLCASSGRDSQQETQYFGPGTRLLVL.

The chain carries TRBV12-3 or TRBV12-4 and TRBJ2-1; D unclear. The V end lost 2 bases, the J end lost 8 bases, and 13 bases lay between the germline ends. There are 14 residues in the CDR3. CDR3 sequence reads: CASSLRGGPDEQFF. The CDR3 DNA follows: TGTGCCAGCAGTTTAAGAGGCGGTCCCGATGAGCAGTTCTTC.

The chain combines TRBV7-9 with TRBJ1-1; maybe TRBD1 (5 bases). V dropped 4 bases and J dropped 0 bases, with 12 bases sitting between them. This CDR3 has 15 residues. Germline CDR1 and CDR2: SEHNR and FQNEAQ (reference sequence). CDR3: CASSSQVAMNTEAFF. In DNA form, the CDR3 reads TGTGCCAGCAGCTCACAGGTGGCCATGAACACTGAAGCTTTCTTT.

This clonotype was seen a handful of times. This chain uses TRBV6-5 with TRBJ2-5; weak D call: TRBD1 (6 bases). CDR3 length: 18 residues. Germline V gene data show CDR1 as MNHEY and CDR2 as SVGAGI. V dropped 0 bases and J dropped 5 bases, with 22 bases sitting between them. The CDR3 protein is CASSYSIVGRGVRETQYF. The CDR3 nucleotides read TGTGCCAGCAGTTACTCGATCGTGGGCAGGGGAGTACGGGAGACCCAGTACTTC.